This paragraph covers one T cell receptor beta chain sequence. Antigen unknown. The data derive from a study of shared clonotypes between healthy human individuals. Regarding the study as a whole: It was anticipated that sequencing depth would influence how many clonotypes donors shared. Generation probability values for non-shared clonotypes were lower than those for clonotypes shared by all four donors. About 5% of naive CD4 clonotypes were shared across several donors.

Method: immunoSEQ multiplex PCR; TCRdb's copy keeps in-frame clones and lacks some. Among about 680,000 clones, roughly 78% were seen once, and the ten largest hold about 1.7%. Germline values: CDR1 SGHNT, CDR2 YENEEA. The CDR3 runs to 14 residues. Trimming cost V 5 bases and J 4 bases; bases outside gene matches: 8. Input material: memory CD4+ T cells sorted from blood. Regarding subset: CD45RA-negative fraction. This receptor was obtained from a woman in her 30s in good health. The rearrangement uses TRBV11-3 and TRBJ2-7; the match to TRBD2 covers 7 bases. CDR3 nucleotide sequence: TGTGCCAGCAGCCCGAACGGGGAGGGGTACGAGCAGTACTTC. Protein: CASSPNGEGYEQYF.